The clone carrying this T cell receptor (beta chain) was seen a handful of times. Antigen specificity is unknown. As every portion of the isolated RNA was reverse transcribed, the sequencing read expressed TCRB transcripts. Clones were read by immunoSEQ multiplex PCR, and TCRdb kept only the in-frame ones, dropping some. The data contain about 700,000 clones, roughly 13% of them singletons. The record originates from a study of beta chain features in type 1 diabetes. The study, taken as a whole, reports: Shortening of TCRB CDR3s, moderate but significant, appeared in all four CD4+ subsets of Type 1 diabetes patients. Sampled from patients, naive, central memory and Treg TCRB repertoires appeared more similar than those sampled from healthy donors.

The CDR3 is 15 amino acids. Germline CDR1 MNHEY, CDR2 SMNVEV (reference sequence). The V and J ends lost 4 bases and 3 bases, in that order; junction bases with no gene match: 5. The chain recombines TRBV27 with TRBJ2-7; 11 nucleotides agree with TRBD1. This receptor was taken from a man younger than 35 with type 1 diabetes. The sample consisted of naive CD4+ T cells from blood. CDR3 nucleotides: TGTGCCAGCAGTTCCCCCGGGACAGGGGGCTACGAGCAGTACTTC. Amino acid sequence: CASSSPGTGGYEQYF.